The 13 T cell receptor beta chains below come from one sample, sequenced in a study of blood T cells in healthy people across ages. Through a sample-barcoded 5' primer and a J-beta primer mix, a second PCR was run for roughly 7 to 11 cycles. TCRdb reprocessed the 5' RACE reads with MiXCR, giving one entry per CDR3 protein. The data hold some 1.5 million distinct CDR3 sequences, with roughly 27% observed a single time. The sample was blood. These receptors came from a woman aged 25 to 45 in good health.

DNA of the CDR3: TGCGCCAGCAGCTTAGGCGGGCCACTGTACTTC. This gives the protein CASSLGGPLYF. The V gene is TRBV5-1, the J gene TRBJ2-5, with D possibly TRBD2 on 5 matching bases. V was pared by 2 bases and J by 13 bases, with 12 bases between. The germline gives CDR1 SGHRS, CDR2 YFSETQ. This CDR3 has 11 amino acids.

The V call is TRBV7-2, the J call TRBJ1-3, with 7 bases lining up with TRBD1. There are 14 residues in the CDR3. Trimming at V came to 5 bases and at J to 4 bases, leaving 5 bases not matched to a gene. The germline gives CDR1 SGHTA, CDR2 FQGNSA. The CDR3 sequence is CASSHRQGGNTIYF. CDR3 in DNA: TGTGCCAGCAGCCATAGACAGGGCGGAAACACCATATATTTT.

This chain connects TRBV28 to TRBJ1-5, with a possible D match to TRBD1 (5 bases). The CDR3 length is 14 residues. Trimming shortened V by 6 bases and J by 6 bases, and 15 bases separated the two germline ends. CDR1 is MDHEN and CDR2 is SYDVKM in the germline V gene. The CDR3 DNA sequence: TGTGCCAGCAGCTGGGGGTCTCGAGTTCAGCCCCAGCATTTT. This translates into CASSWGSRVQPQHF.

J is TRBJ1-1 and V is TRBV2; no reliable D call. From germline, CDR1 is SNHLY and CDR2 FYNNEI. The CDR3 is made up of 14 amino acids. The V end was cut by 7 bases, the J end by 7 bases, with 19 bases between. The CDR3 protein is CASTSADNQDEAFF. In DNA form, the CDR3 reads TGTGCCAGCACCAGTGCCGACAATCAAGATGAAGCTTTCTTT.

The genes are TRBV2 and TRBJ2-3; no reliable D call. This CDR3 has 15 residues. CDR1 SNHLY and CDR2 FYNNEI come from the germline V gene. V was trimmed by 3 bases and J by 0 bases, leaving 10 bases between them. CDR3 nucleotide sequence: TGTGCCAGCAGTGATAACGGCCCTAGCACAGATACGCAGTATTTT. Translation gives CASSDNGPSTDTQYF. Complete variable domain (other parts from reference TRBV2 and TRBJ2-3): EPEVTQTPSHQVTQMGQEVILRCVPISNHLYFYWYRQILGQKVEFLVSFYNNEISEKSEIFDDQFSVERPDGSNFTLKIRSTKLEDSAMYFCASSDNGPSTDTQYFGPGTRLTVL.

This clonotype was seen once. The chain uses TRBV5-1 and TRBJ1-1; the D gene is possibly TRBD1 (5 bases). Germline lookup yields CDR1 SGHRS and CDR2 YFSETQ. Deletions cut 0 bases from V and 5 bases from J, with 11 bases between. The CDR3 contains 14 residues. DNA for the CDR3: TGCGCCAGCAGCTTGGATTCAGGGCGGACTGAAGCTTTCTTT. The encoded protein is CASSLDSGRTEAFF.

This clonotype appeared a few times. The CDR3 protein is CASSPGTSIYNEQFF. The CDR3 region has the DNA TGCGCCAGCAGCCCCGGGACTAGCATCTACAATGAGCAGTTCTTC. The J gene is TRBJ2-1, the V gene TRBV5-1; 9 bases fit TRBD2. V was pared by 4 bases and J by 3 bases, with 5 bases of the junction left unmatched. This CDR3 region has 15 residues. The germline V gene has CDR1 SGHRS and CDR2 YFSETQ.

This rearrangement joins TRBV5-4 to TRBJ2-7, with TRBD2 identical over 7 bases. Germline-derived CDR1 and CDR2 are SGHNT and YYREEE (reference sequence). This CDR3 contains 16 residues. V lost 0 bases to trimming and J lost 5 bases; unmatched junction nucleotides: 11. The CDR3 DNA follows: TGTGCCAGCAGCTTGGAGCCGAGGACTAGGGTTCACGAGCAGTACTTC. Its protein product is CASSLEPRTRVHEQYF.

The chain links TRBV4-3 to TRBJ2-2; TRBD2 is a possible D gene (5 bases). Germline assignment: CDR1 LGHNA and CDR2 YSLEER. V lost 0 bases to trimming and J lost 0 bases, with 8 bases between them. The CDR3 is 16 residues long. CDR3 DNA sequence: TGCGCCAGCAGCCAAGAGCGGGTAGCGAACACCGGGGAGCTGTTTTTT. It is translated as CASSQERVANTGELFF.

This clonotype was observed at least ten times. The rearrangement links TRBV12-3 or TRBV12-4 to TRBJ2-7, with 10 nucleotides matching TRBD1. V lost 3 bases to trimming and J lost 5 bases; unmatched junction nucleotides: 7. The CDR3 is made up of 15 amino acids. CDR3 in DNA: TGTGCCAGCAGTTTGAGCGGGACAGGGGTCGACGAGCAGTACTTC. Its translation is CASSLSGTGVDEQYF.

V gene TRBV29-1 combines with J gene TRBJ2-3; 10 nucleotides line up with TRBD2. The ends lost 6 bases at V and 2 bases at J; junction bases unmatched: 5. The CDR3 runs to 14 residues. Germline CDR1 and CDR2: SQVTM and ANQGSEA. The CDR3 is CSVVAGGVTDTQYF. DNA for the CDR3: TGCAGCGTCGTAGCGGGGGGAGTCACAGATACGCAGTATTTT.

This sequence joins TRBV15 and TRBJ2-4; D might be TRBD1 or TRBD2, each matching 5 bases. Trimming removed 1 base at V and 9 bases at J, with 10 bases between. The germline CDR1 and CDR2 sequences are LNHNV and YYDKDF (reference sequence). The CDR3 extends over 13 amino acids. The CDR3 coding sequence is TGTGCCACCAGCAGAGGGGACCCGGGCATTCAGTACTTC. Protein: CATSRGDPGIQYF.

The table lists this clonotype with a few counts. V and J are TRBV20-1 and TRBJ2-5; a weak D match, TRBD1 (6 bases). The CDR3 extends over 12 amino acids. The V end was cut by 3 bases, the J end by 6 bases, with 11 bases between. Germline V gives CDR1 DFQATT, CDR2 SNEGSKA (reference sequence). CDR3 region: CSASPGQKTQYF. CDR3 sequence (DNA): TGCAGTGCTAGTCCGGGACAAAAGACCCAGTACTTC.